The 12 T cell receptor beta chains in this list originate from one sample, sequenced in a study of neoadjuvant anti-PD-1 for oral cavity cancer. Profiling relied on immunoSEQ multiplex PCR, and the TCRdb table lists in-frame clones only, not all of them. The sample gives roughly 12,000 clones, approximately 63% of which show up once; around 7% is in the top ten. The sequences come from tumor tissue, collected before nivolumab (anti-PD-1) treatment. All receptors derive from a person between 35 and 79 years old with oral cavity squamous cell carcinoma. The donor label of this sample is uncertain.

This clone was counted only a few times. The chain uses TRBV12-2 and TRBJ2-7; TRBD2, the table's D call, was not compared with the DNA. TRBV12-2 is classified as a pseudogene. The CDR3 is made up of 18 amino acids. CDR3 protein: CASRLRWVAGEFTYEQYF. The CDR3 coding sequence is TGTGCAAGTCGCCTACGGTGGGTAGCGGGGGAATTTACCTACGAGCAGTACTTC.

The chain links TRBV19 to TRBJ1-3; D is ambiguous. The CDR3 runs to 14 residues. Per the germline V gene, CDR1 is LNHDA and CDR2 is SQIVND (reference sequence). V was cut by 8 bases and J by 0 bases, with 11 bases left in between. This CDR3 is CASLPDLSGNTIYF. The CDR3 bases are TGTGCCAGTCTTCCGGACCTCTCTGGAAACACCATATATTTT.

This sequence joins TRBV4-2 and TRBJ1-3; D is perhaps TRBD1 (5 bases). Trimming took off 0 bases at V and 0 bases at J, with 18 bases between the two ends. There are 19 residues in the CDR3. From germline, CDR1 is LGHNA and CDR2 YNFKEQ. The CDR3 nucleotides read TGTGCCAGCAGCCAAGAGAGGGGCCTATCACTTAACTCTGGAAACACCATATATTTT. Residues: CASSQERGLSLNSGNTIYF.

The chain carries TRBV6-5 and TRBJ2-5; D might be TRBD2 (5 bases). Germline V gives CDR1 MNHEY, CDR2 SVGAGI. The CDR3 covers 15 residues. Trimming cost V 6 bases and J 1 base, with 15 bases left between them. CDR3 sequence reads: CASSSPLVLQETQYF. Here the CDR3 DNA reads TGTGCCAGCAGCTCCCCACTAGTCCTCCAAGAGACCCAGTACTTC.

The chain couples TRBV11-2 to TRBJ2-7; the match to TRBD2 covers 8 bases. Trimming at V came to 1 base and at J to 3 bases, leaving 5 bases not matched to a gene. Per germline, CDR1 SGHAT and CDR2 FQNNGV. The CDR3 consists of 15 residues. The CDR3 DNA reads as TGTGCCAGCAGCTTAGCAGGTAGCGGGGTCTACGAGCAGTACTTC. It codes for CASSLAGSGVYEQYF.

This clone was seen more than once but under ten times. The chain is built from TRBV10-1 and TRBJ2-4, with D tentatively TRBD2 (6 bases). Trimming took 0 bases from V and 0 from J, leaving 6 bases between them. Germline CDR1 reads WNHNN; CDR2 reads SYGVQD (reference sequence). CDR3 length: 15 residues. The CDR3 DNA reads TGCGCCAGCAGTGAGTCGGGACTAGCCAAAAACATTCAGTACTTC. Translation: CASSESGLAKNIQYF.

V is TRBV19 and J is TRBJ2-7, with TRBD1 identical over 9 bases. V trimming: 5 bases; J trimming: 0 bases; junction bases outside the gene matches: 5. Germline V lookup: CDR1 LNHDA, CDR2 SQIVND (reference sequence). The CDR3 runs 15 residues. The CDR3 DNA sequence: TGTGCCAGTAGTTCGGGACAGGGTCACTCCTACGAGCAGTACTTC. Translation gives CASSSGQGHSYEQYF. Complete variable domain (other parts from reference TRBV19 and TRBJ2-7): DGGITQSPKYLFRKEGQNVTLSCEQNLNHDAMYWYRQDPGQGLRLIYYSQIVNDFQKGDIAEGYSVSREKKESFPLTVTSAQKNPTAFYLCASSSGQGHSYEQYFGPGTRLTVT.

The rearrangement uses TRBV7-8 and TRBJ2-5, with 8 bases identical to TRBD2. The CDR3 is 22 amino acids. CDR1 is SGHVS, CDR2 FQNEAQ, per germline. V was pared by 5 bases and J by 4 bases, with 30 bases of the junction left unmatched. The DNA of the CDR3 is TGTGCCAGCAGCCTAACTCGGCGGAGCGGGGGCGAATTATCTAATAAAGGAGAGACCCAGTACTTC. Amino acid sequence: CASSLTRRSGGELSNKGETQYF.

This clone came up a few times. The chain couples TRBV6-5 to TRBJ1-3; D is ambiguous. The V gene's germline CDR1 is MNHEY and CDR2 SVGAGI. With 2 bases removed from V and 0 bases from J, the gap between germline ends came to 8 bases. The CDR3 has 15 amino acids. The CDR3 loop reads CASSYDGLSGNTIYF. CDR3 coding DNA: TGTGCCAGCAGTTACGACGGCCTCTCTGGAAACACCATATATTTT.

The chain is built from TRBV4-1 and TRBJ2-1, with unresolved D. The CDR3 has 18 residues. Germline values: CDR1 MGHRA, CDR2 YSYEKL. Between the trimmed V and J ends, which lost 0 bases and 3 bases, there was a span of 18 bases. The CDR3 nucleotides read TGCGCCAGCAGCCAAGATCTCCGGCAGCCCTCTCTCTACAATGAGCAGTTCTTC. Amino acids: CASSQDLRQPSLYNEQFF.

In its sample, this clone was seen a few times. This rearrangement joins TRBV18 to TRBJ2-5, with D perhaps TRBD1 or TRBD2 (6 bases each). V lost 11 bases, J lost 5 bases, and 21 bases lay in between. Germline CDR1 reads KGHSH; CDR2 reads LQKENI. The CDR3 totals 14 residues. The CDR3 is CASEGGPGKETQYF. CDR3 DNA: TGTGCCTCCGAAGGGGGGCCTGGGAAGGAGACCCAGTACTTC.

In this sample, this clone turned up a few times. This chain links TRBV5-4 with TRBJ2-1; D might be TRBD2 (6 bases). Germline V gives CDR1 SGHNT, CDR2 YYREEE (reference sequence). The CDR3 runs 12 residues. V was trimmed by 10 bases and J by 7 bases, leaving 15 bases between them. The CDR3 reads CAPGAGFNEQFF. In DNA form, the CDR3 reads TGTGCCCCGGGCGCGGGGTTTAATGAGCAGTTCTTC.